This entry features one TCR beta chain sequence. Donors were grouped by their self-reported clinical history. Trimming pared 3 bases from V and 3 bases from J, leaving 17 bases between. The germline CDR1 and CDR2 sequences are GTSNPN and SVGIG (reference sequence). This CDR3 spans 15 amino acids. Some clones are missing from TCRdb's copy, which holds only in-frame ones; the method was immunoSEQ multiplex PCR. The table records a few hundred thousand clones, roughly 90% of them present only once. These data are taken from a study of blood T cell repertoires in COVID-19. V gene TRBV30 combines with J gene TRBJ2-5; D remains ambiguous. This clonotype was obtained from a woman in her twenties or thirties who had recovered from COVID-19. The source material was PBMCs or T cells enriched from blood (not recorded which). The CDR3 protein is CAWSPVDPSEETQYF. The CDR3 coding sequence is TGTGCCTGGAGCCCCGTCGATCCATCAGAAGAGACCCAGTACTTC.